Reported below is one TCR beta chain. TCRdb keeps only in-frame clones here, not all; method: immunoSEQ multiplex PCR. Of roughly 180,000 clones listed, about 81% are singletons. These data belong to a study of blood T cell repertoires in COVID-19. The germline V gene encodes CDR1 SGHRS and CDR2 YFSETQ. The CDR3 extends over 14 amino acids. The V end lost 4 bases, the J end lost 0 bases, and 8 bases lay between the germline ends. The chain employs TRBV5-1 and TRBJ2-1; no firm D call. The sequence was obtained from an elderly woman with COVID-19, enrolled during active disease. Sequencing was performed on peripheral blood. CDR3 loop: CASSIESSYNEQFF. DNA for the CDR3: TGCGCCAGCAGCATCGAGAGCTCCTACAATGAGCAGTTCTTC.